This is a list of T cell receptor beta chains from one sample in a study of blood T cell repertoires in COVID-19. TCRdb's copy holds only in-frame clones and misses some; the assay was immunoSEQ multiplex PCR. The data contain 260,000 or so clones, about four fifths of them singletons. Source material: peripheral blood. The receptors derive from an elderly woman with COVID-19, enrolled during active disease. CDR3s include the opening cysteine and the closing phenylalanine or tryptophan. D genes are given only for firm matches. Clone size is not always given. Where it is, it says once, few, many or a class for expanded clones.

V: TRBV5-4
D: TRBD1
size: -
J: TRBJ1-2
CDR3: CASRQGQNSHPYTF
DNA: TGTGCCAGCAGACAGGGACAGAACTCCCACCCCTACACCTTC

V: TRBV7-8
D: -
size: -
J: TRBJ1-5
CDR3: CASSSHSLAGSNQPQHF
DNA: TGTGCCAGCAGCTCACACTCTTTAGCGGGGAGCAATCAGCCCCAGCATTTT

V: TRBV5-6
D: -
size: once
J: TRBJ1-5
CDR3: CASSQNRDQPQHF
DNA: TGTGCCAGCAGCCAGAACAGGGATCAGCCCCAGCATTTT

V: TRBV29-1
D: TRBD2
size: -
J: TRBJ2-2
CDR3: CSVTSGSNTGELFF
DNA: TGCAGCGTTACTAGCGGCTCTAACACCGGGGAGCTGTTTTTT

V: TRBV18
D: TRBD2
size: -
J: TRBJ2-1
CDR3: CASSPRASGGLGSYNEQFF
DNA: TGTGCCAGCTCACCAAGGGCTAGCGGGGGGCTGGGTTCCTACAATGAGCAGTTCTTC

V: TRBV28
D: TRBD1
size: -
J: TRBJ1-3
CDR3: CASRNSPRTGGNTIYF
DNA: TGTGCCAGCAGGAACTCTCCCAGGACAGGTGGAAACACCATATATTTT

V: TRBV4-2
D: -
size: -
J: TRBJ2-2
CDR3: CASSPEYGSTVTGELFF
DNA: TGTGCCAGCAGCCCAGAGTACGGGAGTACGGTAACCGGGGAGCTGTTTTTT

V: TRBV28
D: -
size: -
J: TRBJ1-5
CDR3: CASIYHRAAKPQHF
DNA: TGTGCCAGCATATACCACAGGGCGGCGAAGCCCCAGCATTTT

V: TRBV4-3
D: -
size: -
J: TRBJ2-1
CDR3: CASSRDLLNEQFF
DNA: TGCGCCAGCAGCCGGGACTTATTAAATGAGCAGTTCTTC

V: TRBV3-1/TRBV3-2
D: -
size: once
J: TRBJ2-1
CDR3: CASSHKRSNEQFF
DNA: TGTGCCAGCAGCCATAAGCGGTCCAATGAGCAGTTCTTC

V: TRBV2
D: TRBD1
size: -
J: TRBJ2-3
CDR3: CASSPGTGRTDTQYF
DNA: TGTGCCAGCAGTCCCGGGACAGGGAGGACAGATACGCAGTATTTT

V: TRBV5-1
D: -
size: -
J: TRBJ2-7
CDR3: CASSQGVEQYF
DNA: TGCGCCAGCAGCCAAGGGGTCGAGCAGTACTTC

V: TRBV27
D: -
size: -
J: TRBJ1-6
CDR3: CASSRSSIPYNSPLHF
DNA: TGTGCCAGCAGCCGTAGCTCGATCCCTTATAATTCACCCCTCCACTTT

V: TRBV11-3
D: TRBD1
size: -
J: TRBJ2-1
CDR3: CASSPGQGSYNEQFF
DNA: TGTGCCAGCAGCCCGGGACAGGGGAGCTACAATGAGCAGTTCTTC

V: TRBV5-4
D: TRBD1
size: -
J: TRBJ2-2
CDR3: CASSLVGTGYTGELFF
DNA: TGTGCCAGCAGCTTGGTCGGGACAGGTTACACCGGGGAGCTGTTTTTT

V: TRBV29-1
D: -
size: -
J: TRBJ1-5
CDR3: CSVVGNPGGPNQPQHF
DNA: TGCAGCGTTGTCGGGAACCCCGGGGGGCCAAATCAGCCCCAGCATTTT

V: TRBV9
D: -
size: -
J: TRBJ2-7
CDR3: CARGGQHAYEQYF
DNA: TGTGCCAGGGGGGGACAGCATGCCTACGAGCAGTACTTC

V: TRBV30
D: -
size: -
J: TRBJ2-2
CDR3: CAWRLWESINTGELFF
DNA: TGTGCCTGGAGACTCTGGGAGAGCATAAACACCGGGGAGCTGTTTTTT

V: TRBV5-1
D: -
size: -
J: TRBJ2-5
CDR3: CASSFPGVGETQYF
DNA: TGCGCCAGCAGCTTTCCGGGAGTGGGAGAGACCCAGTACTTC

V: TRBV7-2
D: -
size: once
J: TRBJ2-1
CDR3: CASSLVGRPTVNEQFF
DNA: TGTGCCAGCAGCTTAGTGGGCCGCCCAACAGTCAATGAGCAGTTCTTC

V: TRBV4-1
D: TRBD1
size: few
J: TRBJ1-5
CDR3: CASSQYYRGTGSNQPQHF
DNA: TGCGCCAGCAGCCAATATTACCGTGGGACAGGATCAAATCAGCCCCAGCATTTT

V: TRBV18
D: TRBD1
size: -
J: TRBJ2-5
CDR3: CASSARGQGRQETQYF
DNA: TGTGCCAGCTCGGCCCGCGGACAGGGCCGACAAGAGACCCAGTACTTC

V: TRBV7-3
D: -
size: -
J: TRBJ2-1
CDR3: CASSHPKEYDNEQFF
DNA: TGTGCCAGCAGCCATCCAAAAGAGTACGACAATGAGCAGTTCTTC

V: TRBV28
D: TRBD1
size: few
J: TRBJ2-7
CDR3: CASRSTGTGAEQYF
DNA: TGTGCCAGCAGGTCCACCGGGACAGGGGCCGAGCAGTACTTC

V: TRBV23-1
D: TRBD1
size: -
J: TRBJ2-1
CDR3: CASTQGQRYYNEQFF
DNA: TGCGCCAGCACCCAGGGACAGAGATATTACAATGAGCAGTTCTTC

V: TRBV11-2
D: -
size: -
J: TRBJ1-2
CDR3: CASSPDSLYGYTF
DNA: TGTGCCAGCAGCCCGGACAGCCTTTATGGCTACACCTTC

V: TRBV11-3
D: TRBD1
size: -
J: TRBJ1-2
CDR3: CASSLVQDRAFYGYTF
DNA: TGTGCCAGCAGCTTAGTTCAGGACAGGGCCTTCTATGGCTACACCTTC

V: TRBV11-2
D: TRBD2
size: -
J: TRBJ2-1
CDR3: CASSLVRTGGPIEQFF
DNA: TGTGCCAGCAGCTTAGTCCGTACGGGAGGGCCTATCGAGCAGTTCTTC

V: TRBV9
D: -
size: -
J: TRBJ1-4
CDR3: CASSVTGSSEKLFF
DNA: TGTGCCAGCAGCGTTACAGGGTCGAGTGAAAAACTGTTTTTT

V: TRBV2
D: -
size: few
J: TRBJ1-2
CDR3: CASSPSPFGYTF
DNA: TGTGCCAGCAGTCCCTCCCCCTTTGGCTACACCTTC

V: TRBV4-2
D: TRBD1
size: once
J: TRBJ1-2
CDR3: CASSQEGDRVSGYTF
DNA: TGTGCCAGCAGCCAAGAGGGGGACAGGGTCTCTGGCTACACCTTC

V: TRBV5-1
D: -
size: few
J: TRBJ2-7
CDR3: CASSAGTANYEQYF
DNA: TGCGCCAGCAGCGCGGGGACGGCTAACTACGAGCAGTACTTC

V: TRBV5-1
D: -
size: once
J: TRBJ2-1
CDR3: CASSWGLYNEQFF
DNA: TGCGCCAGCAGCTGGGGACTGTACAATGAGCAGTTCTTC

V: TRBV5-6
D: TRBD1
size: -
J: TRBJ1-1
CDR3: CASSPWDRETEAFF
DNA: TGTGCCAGCAGCCCATGGGACAGGGAAACTGAAGCTTTCTTT

V: TRBV7-9
D: -
size: -
J: TRBJ2-5
CDR3: CASSLGSHQETQYF
DNA: TGTGCCAGCAGCTTAGGGAGTCATCAAGAGACCCAGTACTTC

V: TRBV18
D: -
size: -
J: TRBJ1-1
CDR3: CASSSSTRPNTEAFF
DNA: TGTGCCAGCTCATCTTCGACAAGGCCAAACACTGAAGCTTTCTTT

V: TRBV5-4
D: -
size: -
J: TRBJ1-5
CDR3: CASSLDHGPQHF
DNA: TGTGCCAGCAGCTTGGACCACGGGCCCCAGCATTTT